Following are 4 T cell receptor beta chains from one sample sequenced in a study of cytomegalovirus exposure and HLA in healthy donors. The PCR ran on 60 Vbeta and 13 Jbeta primers. TCRdb's table, derived via immunoSEQ multiplex PCR, lists solely in-frame clones and lacks some. This sample has around 130,000 clones; roughly 74% occur once, and the top ten carry 6.5% to 8%. The source material was PBMCs. Receptors originate from a man in his forties in good health and CMV-seropositive.

This chain connects TRBV5-1 to TRBJ1-4; 8 nucleotides agree with TRBD1. V shed 0 bases, J shed 7 bases, and the junction held 5 bases outside the gene matches. The CDR3 loop spans 15 amino acids. Germline loops: CDR1 SGHRS, CDR2 YFSETQ. The CDR3 sequence: CASSLDGTGFEKLFF. The CDR3 DNA is TGCGCCAGCAGCTTGGATGGGACAGGTTTTGAAAAACTGTTTTTT.

The CDR3: CASSQEPRGKGSNQPQHF. CDR3 DNA: TGTGCCAGCAGCCAAGAGCCCAGGGGCAAGGGTAGCAATCAGCCCCAGCATTTT. The chain employs TRBV4-2 and TRBJ1-5, with D maybe TRBD1 (6 bases). The CDR3 consists of 18 residues. With 0 bases removed from V and 0 bases from J, the gap between germline ends came to 15 bases. Germline V lookup: CDR1 LGHNA, CDR2 YNFKEQ.

The rearrangement joins TRBV2 to TRBJ2-4; 10 nucleotides line up with TRBD1. The CDR3 extends over 15 amino acids. From germline, CDR1 is SNHLY and CDR2 FYNNEI. V gave up 7 bases and J gave up 2 bases; unmatched junction bases: 5. For the CDR3, the DNA is TGTGCCAGCATCGGACAGGGGGTGACCAAAAACATTCAGTACTTC. Residues: CASIGQGVTKNIQYF.

The V and J genes are TRBV7-9 and TRBJ1-2; 9 nucleotides align to TRBD1. Trimming at V came to 1 base and at J to 10 bases, leaving 4 bases not matched to a gene. The CDR3 runs to 13 residues. CDR1 is SEHNR, CDR2 FQNEAQ, per germline (reference sequence). CDR3 region: CASSLGDRDDYTF. CDR3 in DNA: TGTGCCAGCAGCTTAGGGGACAGGGATGACTACACCTTC.